The 3 T cell receptor beta chains in this list originate from one sample, sequenced in a study of a mutant IDH1 vaccine in newly diagnosed glioma (dated by TCRdb to the early 2020s). No antigen has been assigned to these receptors. Sample time point, as interpreted from the label and publication: week 35, safety follow-up. Every vaccine dose consisted of 300 ug of a 20-mer mutant IDH1 peptide in Montanide, administered subcutaneously together with topical imiquimod. The protocol used for the library was the immunoSEQ multiplex PCR assay. TCRdb provides this immuneACCESS table in a form limited to in-frame rearrangements. Some clones are lacking; in checked studies, under half of them reflect an unresolved V gene, and why the rest are absent is not known. This sample lists about 54,000 clones; about nine tenths were detected once. The top ten clones comprise 1.5% to 2% of the sample. The sequenced sample was PBMCs, obtained from a glioma patient whose treatment included an IDH1 peptide vaccine. These receptors all come from a middle-aged man with glioma.

V usage is TRBV7-2 and J usage is TRBJ2-7, with TRBD2 identical over 9 bases. The V gene's germline CDR1 is SGHTA and CDR2 FQGNSA. The CDR3 is 15 amino acids. V gave up 2 bases and J gave up 3 bases; unmatched junction bases: 5. CDR3 nucleotides: TGTGCCAGCAGCTTAAAGGCAGCGGGGGGCTACGAGCAGTACTTC. This sequence encodes CASSLKAAGGYEQYF. Complete variable domain (other parts from reference TRBV7-2 and TRBJ2-7): GAGVSQSPSNKVTEKGKDVELRCDPISGHTALYWYRQSLGQGLEFLIYFQGNSAPDKSGLPSDRFSAERTGGSVSTLTIQRTQQEDSAVYLCASSLKAAGGYEQYFGPGTRLTVT.

V gene TRBV28 combines with J gene TRBJ2-4; the match to TRBD1 covers 9 bases. Unmatched junction bases numbered 9, after V lost 6 bases and J lost 9 bases. In germline, CDR1 is MDHEN, CDR2 SYDVKM. CDR3 length: 14 residues. CDR3 coding DNA: TGTGCCAGCAGGGACAGGGGAGTAGTGGGCATTCAGTACTTC. The encoded protein is CASRDRGVVGIQYF.

The chain is built from TRBV6-5 and TRBJ2-1; 7 bases are shared with TRBD2. The CDR3 spans 15 residues. Germline V gene lookup returns CDR1 MNHEY and CDR2 SVGAGI. V gave up 2 bases and J gave up 6 bases; unmatched junction bases: 7. In nucleotides, the CDR3 is TGTGCCAGCAGTTACGAGTTAGCGGGCCCCAATGAGCAGTTCTTC. Amino acids: CASSYELAGPNEQFF.